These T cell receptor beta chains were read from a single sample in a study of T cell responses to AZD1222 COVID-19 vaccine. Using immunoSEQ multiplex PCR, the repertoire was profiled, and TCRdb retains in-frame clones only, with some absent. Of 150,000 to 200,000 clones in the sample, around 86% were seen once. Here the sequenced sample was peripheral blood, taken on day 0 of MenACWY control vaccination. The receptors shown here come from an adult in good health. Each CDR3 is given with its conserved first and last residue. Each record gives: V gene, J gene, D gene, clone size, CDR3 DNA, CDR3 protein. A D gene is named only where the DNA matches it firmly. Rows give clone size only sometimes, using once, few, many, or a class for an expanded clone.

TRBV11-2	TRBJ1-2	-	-	TGTGCCAGCAGCTTTTATTCCAGCTATGGCTACACCTTC	CASSFYSSYGYTF
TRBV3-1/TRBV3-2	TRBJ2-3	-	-	TGTGCCAGCAGCCAATGGTTAGCGGAAAGCACAGATACGCAGTATTTT	CASSQWLAESTDTQYF
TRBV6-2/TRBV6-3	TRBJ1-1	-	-	TGTGCCAGCAGTTACTCGATATGGGGCACTGAAGCTTTCTTT	CASSYSIWGTEAFF
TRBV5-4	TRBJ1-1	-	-	TGTGCCAGCAGCTTGGGGTCGGGGGCAAACACTGAAGCTTTCTTT	CASSLGSGANTEAFF
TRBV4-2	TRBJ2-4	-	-	TGTGCCAGCAGCCAAGATCCTACAGGCCCGACGGCCAAAAACATTCAGTACTTC	CASSQDPTGPTAKNIQYF
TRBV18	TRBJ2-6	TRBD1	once	TGTGCCAGCTCACCACCGAGGACAGGGCTGACGGGGGCCAACGTCCTGACTTTC	CASSPPRTGLTGANVLTF
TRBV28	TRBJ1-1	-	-	TGTGCCAGCAGTCCCGACTCGAACACTGAAGCTTTCTTT	CASSPDSNTEAFF
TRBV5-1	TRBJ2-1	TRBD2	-	TGCGCCAGCAGCTTTACTAGCGGGACTCTCCTCTACAATGAGCAGTTCTTC	CASSFTSGTLLYNEQFF
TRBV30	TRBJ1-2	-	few	TGTGCCTGGAGTGTTAGTGAAGGGGGGGCCTATGGCTACACCTTC	CAWSVSEGGAYGYTF
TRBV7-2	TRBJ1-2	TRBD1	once	TGTGCCAGCAGCTCATTCCCGGGACAGGGGAAGGATGGCTACACCTTC	CASSSFPGQGKDGYTF
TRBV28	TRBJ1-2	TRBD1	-	TGTGCCAGCAGTCCCGGGGGCCTATCTAGGGACAGGGATGGCTACACCTTC	CASSPGGLSRDRDGYTF
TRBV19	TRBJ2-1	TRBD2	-	TGTGCCAGTATCGCTAGCGGAGCCTACAATGAGCAGTTCTTC	CASIASGAYNEQFF
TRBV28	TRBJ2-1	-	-	TGTGCCAGCAGTTTAGGTGGCGGGTACGACAATGAGCAGTTCTTC	CASSLGGGYDNEQFF
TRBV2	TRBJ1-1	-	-	TGTGCCAGCAGAGGACGGACTGAAGCTTTCTTT	CASRGRTEAFF
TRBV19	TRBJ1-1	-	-	TGTGCCAGTAGATCCCGGGGGGAAGCTTTCTTT	CASRSRGEAFF
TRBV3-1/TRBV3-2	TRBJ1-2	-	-	TGTGCCAGCAGCCTAGGGTCCAAGTATGGCTACACCTTC	CASSLGSKYGYTF
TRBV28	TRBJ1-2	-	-	TGTGCCAGCAGAGCGGGGGCGCATGGCTACACCTTC	CASRAGAHGYTF
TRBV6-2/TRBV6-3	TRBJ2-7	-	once	TGTGCCAGCAGTGGTACGGGAGTCGGCTACGAGCAGTACTTC	CASSGTGVGYEQYF
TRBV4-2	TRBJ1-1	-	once	TGTGCCAGCAGCCCCCGTGACCTCGGCTCTGAAGCTTTCTTT	CASSPRDLGSEAFF
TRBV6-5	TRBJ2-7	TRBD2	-	TGTGCCAGCAGTTCATTTGGGACTAGCGGTTCCTACGAGCAGTACTTC	CASSSFGTSGSYEQYF
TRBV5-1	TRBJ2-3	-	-	TGCGCCAGCAGCTTGGAGGGGAATACGCAGTATTTT	CASSLEGNTQYF
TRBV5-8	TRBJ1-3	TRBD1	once	TGTGCCAGCAGCCCAGGGACAGGCCACTCTGGAAACACCATATATTTT	CASSPGTGHSGNTIYF
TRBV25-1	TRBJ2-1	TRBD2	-	TGTGCCAGCAGGTCTAGCGGGGGCAACAATGAGCAGTTCTTC	CASRSSGGNNEQFF
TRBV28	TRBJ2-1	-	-	TGTGCCAGCAGTTTATGGGGGAATGAGCAGTTCTTC	CASSLWGNEQFF
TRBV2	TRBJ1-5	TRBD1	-	TGTGCCAGCAGGGACTACAGGGGGCAGAATCAGCCCCAGCATTTT	CASRDYRGQNQPQHF
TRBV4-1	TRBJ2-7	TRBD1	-	TGCGCCAGCGGACCGTCCGGGACAGGGGCCTACGAGCAGTACTTC	CASGPSGTGAYEQYF
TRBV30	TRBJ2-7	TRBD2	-	TGTGCCTGGAGTGGTGGACTAGCGGGGGGATCCTACGAGCAGTACTTC	CAWSGGLAGGSYEQYF
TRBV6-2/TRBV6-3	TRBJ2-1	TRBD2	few	TGTGCCAGCAGTCGGGTAGCGGGATCTGGGGGGTTCTTC	CASSRVAGSGGFF
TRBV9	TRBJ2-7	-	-	TGTGCCAGCAGCGTCGGGACGGGGACCTACGAGCAGTACTTC	CASSVGTGTYEQYF
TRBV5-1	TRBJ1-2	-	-	TGCGCCAGCAGCTTTGGAGCTAACTATGGCTACACCTTC	CASSFGANYGYTF
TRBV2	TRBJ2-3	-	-	TGTGCCAGCAGTGACAGACAGTACACAGATACGCAGTATTTT	CASSDRQYTDTQYF
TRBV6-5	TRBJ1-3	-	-	TGTGCCAGCACGATCGTACAGGGTAGTGGAAACACCATATATTTT	CASTIVQGSGNTIYF
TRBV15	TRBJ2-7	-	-	TGTGCCACCAGCAGAGATAACTCGGCAGGGGCTGTCGAGCAGTACTTC	CATSRDNSAGAVEQYF
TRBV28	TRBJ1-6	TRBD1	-	TGTGCCAGCAGTAGTCGGACAGGGTGGAATTCACCCCTCCACTTT	CASSSRTGWNSPLHF
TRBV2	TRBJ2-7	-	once	TGTGCCAGCAGTGAACAGGGGGGCTCCTACGAGCAGTACTTC	CASSEQGGSYEQYF
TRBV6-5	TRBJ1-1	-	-	TGTGCCAGCATCCTACCGGGGGAAGGTAAAGCTTTCTTT	CASILPGEGKAFF
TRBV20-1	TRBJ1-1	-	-	TGCAGTGCTAGTCTCGGACCCGGGGGGAACACTGAAGCTTTCTTT	CSASLGPGGNTEAFF
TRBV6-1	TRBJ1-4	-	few	TGTGCCAGCAGTGAGACAGGCGGGTCCCTTAATGAAAAACTGTTTTTT	CASSETGGSLNEKLFF
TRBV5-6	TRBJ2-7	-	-	TGTGCCAGCAGCACCCTAGGGAACTCCTACGAGCAGTACTTC	CASSTLGNSYEQYF
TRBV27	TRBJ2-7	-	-	TGTGCCAGCAGGGATTACTACGAGCAGTACTTC	CASRDYYEQYF
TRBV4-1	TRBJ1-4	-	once	TGCGCCAGCAGCCAACTACAGGGATCAGTTGAAAAACTGTTTTTT	CASSQLQGSVEKLFF
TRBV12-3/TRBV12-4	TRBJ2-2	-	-	TGTGCCAGCAGTAGGGACACCGGGGAGCTGTTTTTT	CASSRDTGELFF
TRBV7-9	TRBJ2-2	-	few	TGTGCCAGCAGCTTAAGGAGAGGGAAAACCGGGGAGCTGTTTTTT	CASSLRRGKTGELFF
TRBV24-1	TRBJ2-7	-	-	TGTGCCACCAGTGATTTGGAATGGGCTCTGACAAGGGTTGATGGGCAGTACTTC	CATSDLEWALTRVDGQYF
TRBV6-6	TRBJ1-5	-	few	TGTGCCAGCAGTTACCGGGACACCTCAAATCAGCCCCAGCATTTT	CASSYRDTSNQPQHF
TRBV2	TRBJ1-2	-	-	TGTGCCAGCAGGTCAGGGTATGGCTACACCTTC	CASRSGYGYTF